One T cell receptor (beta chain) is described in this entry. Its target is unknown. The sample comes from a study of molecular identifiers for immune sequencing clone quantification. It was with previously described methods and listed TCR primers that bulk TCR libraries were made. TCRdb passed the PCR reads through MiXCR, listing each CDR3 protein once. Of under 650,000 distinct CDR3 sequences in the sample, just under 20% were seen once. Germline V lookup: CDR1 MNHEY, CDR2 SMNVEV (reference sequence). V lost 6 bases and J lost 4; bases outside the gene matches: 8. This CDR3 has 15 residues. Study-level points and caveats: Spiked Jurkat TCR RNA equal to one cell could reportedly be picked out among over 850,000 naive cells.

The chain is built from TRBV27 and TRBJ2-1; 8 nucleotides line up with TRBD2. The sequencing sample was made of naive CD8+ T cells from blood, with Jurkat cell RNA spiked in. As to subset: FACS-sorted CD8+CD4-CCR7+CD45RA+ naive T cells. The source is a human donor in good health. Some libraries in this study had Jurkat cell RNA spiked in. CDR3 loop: CASREREWEYNEQFF. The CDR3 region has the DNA TGTGCCAGCAGGGAGCGGGAGTGGGAGTACAATGAGCAGTTCTTC.